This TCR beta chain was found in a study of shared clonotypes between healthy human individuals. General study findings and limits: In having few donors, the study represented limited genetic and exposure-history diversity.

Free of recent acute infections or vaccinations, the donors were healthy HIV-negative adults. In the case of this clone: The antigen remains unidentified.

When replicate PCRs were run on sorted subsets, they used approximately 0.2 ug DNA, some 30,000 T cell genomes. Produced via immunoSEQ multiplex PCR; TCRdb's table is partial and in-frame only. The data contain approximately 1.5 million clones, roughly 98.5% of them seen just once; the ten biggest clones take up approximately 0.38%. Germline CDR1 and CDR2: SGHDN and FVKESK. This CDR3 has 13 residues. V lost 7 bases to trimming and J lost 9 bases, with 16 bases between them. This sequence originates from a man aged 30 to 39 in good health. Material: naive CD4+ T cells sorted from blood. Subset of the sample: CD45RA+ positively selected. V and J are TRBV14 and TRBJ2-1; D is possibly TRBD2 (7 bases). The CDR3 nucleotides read TGTGCCAGCACTAAGGGGGGGAGCGGTGAGCAGTTCTTC. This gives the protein CASTKGGSGEQFF.